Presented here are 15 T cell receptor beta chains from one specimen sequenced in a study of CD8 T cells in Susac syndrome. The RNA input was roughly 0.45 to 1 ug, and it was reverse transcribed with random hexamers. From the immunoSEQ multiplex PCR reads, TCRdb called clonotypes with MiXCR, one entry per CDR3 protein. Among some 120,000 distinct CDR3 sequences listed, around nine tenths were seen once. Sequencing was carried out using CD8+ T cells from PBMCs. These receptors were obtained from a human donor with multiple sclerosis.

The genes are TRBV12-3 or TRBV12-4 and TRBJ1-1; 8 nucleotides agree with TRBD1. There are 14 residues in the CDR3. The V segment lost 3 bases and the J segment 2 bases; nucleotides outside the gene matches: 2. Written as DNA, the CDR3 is TGTGCCAGCAGTTTGGGACAGGCAAACACTGAAGCTTTCTTT. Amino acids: CASSLGQANTEAFF.

Here the CDR3 DNA reads TGTGCCAGCAGTTTGGCAGGGGGCGCGGGAGAGCAGTACTTC. As protein: CASSLAGGAGEQYF. The chain recombines TRBV28 with TRBJ2-7; 8 bases map to TRBD1. The CDR3 has 14 residues. Germline values: CDR1 MDHEN, CDR2 SYDVKM. J lost 7 bases, V lost 3 bases, and 8 bases had no gene match.

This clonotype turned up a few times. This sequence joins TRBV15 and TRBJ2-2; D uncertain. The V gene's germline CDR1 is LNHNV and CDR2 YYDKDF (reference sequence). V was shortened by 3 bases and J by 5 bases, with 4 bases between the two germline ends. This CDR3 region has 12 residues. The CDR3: CATSSSTGELFF. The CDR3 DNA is TGTGCCACCAGCAGTTCAACCGGGGAGCTGTTTTTT.

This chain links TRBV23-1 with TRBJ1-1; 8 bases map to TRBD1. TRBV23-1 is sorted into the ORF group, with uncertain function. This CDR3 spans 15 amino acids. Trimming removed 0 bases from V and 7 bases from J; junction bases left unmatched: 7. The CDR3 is CASSQSGRGHGEAFF. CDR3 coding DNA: TGCGCCAGCAGTCAATCGGGCAGGGGGCATGGTGAAGCTTTCTTT.

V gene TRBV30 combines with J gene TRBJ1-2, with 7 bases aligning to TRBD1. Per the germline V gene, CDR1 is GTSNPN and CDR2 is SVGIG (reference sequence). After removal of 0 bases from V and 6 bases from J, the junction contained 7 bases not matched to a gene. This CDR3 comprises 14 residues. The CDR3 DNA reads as TGTGCCTGGAGTGTTGGGACAGCTCTTGATGGCTACACCTTC. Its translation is CAWSVGTALDGYTF.

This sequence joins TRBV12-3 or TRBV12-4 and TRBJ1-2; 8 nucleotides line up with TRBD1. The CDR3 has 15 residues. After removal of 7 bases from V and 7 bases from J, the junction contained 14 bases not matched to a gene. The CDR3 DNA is TGTGCCAGCACCTCCCAACAGGGGGAATCGAGTGGCTACACCTTC. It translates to CASTSQQGESSGYTF.

For the CDR3, the DNA is TGCAGTGCTGGGACTAGCGGGACGCTTTACAATGAGCAGTTCTTC. Protein: CSAGTSGTLYNEQFF. The rearrangement links TRBV20-1 to TRBJ2-1; 13 positions agree with TRBD2. The CDR3 sequence is 15 residues long. Germline trimming cut 5 bases from V and 4 bases from J; bases unmatched to any gene: 5. In germline, CDR1 is DFQATT, CDR2 SNEGSKA (reference sequence).

CDR3: CASSIVAPNEKLFF. For the CDR3, the DNA is TGTGCCAGTAGTATCGTAGCTCCTAATGAAAAACTGTTTTTT. The V gene is TRBV19, the J gene TRBJ1-4; no reliable D call. The CDR3 contains 14 residues. V lost 3 bases and J lost 3, with 8 bases in between. CDR1 LNHDA and CDR2 SQIVND come from the germline V gene (reference sequence).

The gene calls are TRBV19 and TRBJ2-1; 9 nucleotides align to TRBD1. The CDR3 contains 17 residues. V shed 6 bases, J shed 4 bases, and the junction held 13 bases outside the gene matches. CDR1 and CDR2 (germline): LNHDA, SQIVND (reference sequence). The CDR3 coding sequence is TGTGCCAGTAGCCATCATACTCCGGGACAGGGATACAATGAGCAGTTCTTC. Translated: CASSHHTPGQGYNEQFF.

The CDR3 protein is CAWSVSSALDEQYF. The CDR3 coding sequence is TGTGCCTGGAGTGTATCCAGTGCCCTGGACGAGCAGTACTTC. V and J are TRBV30 and TRBJ2-7, with D uncertain. Trimming took 0 bases from V and 5 from J, leaving 14 bases between them. The CDR3 runs to 14 residues. Germline V gives CDR1 GTSNPN, CDR2 SVGIG (reference sequence).

CDR3 loop: CASSLAIVELGADTQYF. DNA of the CDR3: TGTGCCAGCAGCTTAGCCATAGTTGAGCTTGGGGCAGATACGCAGTATTTT. V usage is TRBV11-2 and J usage is TRBJ2-3; the D is unclear. CDR1 is SGHAT and CDR2 is FQNNGV in the germline V gene. The V gene lost 1 base and the J gene lost 4 bases, with 18 bases spanning the gap. The CDR3 sequence is 17 residues long.

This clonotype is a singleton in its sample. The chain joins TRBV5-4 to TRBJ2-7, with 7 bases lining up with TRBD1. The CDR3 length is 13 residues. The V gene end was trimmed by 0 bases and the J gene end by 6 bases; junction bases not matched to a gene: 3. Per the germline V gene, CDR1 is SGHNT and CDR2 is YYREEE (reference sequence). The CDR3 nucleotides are TGTGCCAGCAGCTTGGGCACAGGGGCCGAGCAGTACTTC. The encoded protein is CASSLGTGAEQYF.

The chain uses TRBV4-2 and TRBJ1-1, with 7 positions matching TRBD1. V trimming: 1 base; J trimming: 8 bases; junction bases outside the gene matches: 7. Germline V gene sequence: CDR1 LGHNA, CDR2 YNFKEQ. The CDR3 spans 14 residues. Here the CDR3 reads CASSQVPTGPEAFF. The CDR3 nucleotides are TGTGCCAGCAGCCAAGTCCCGACAGGGCCCGAAGCTTTCTTT.

CDR3 in amino acids: CASRELANEQFF. The CDR3 coding sequence is TGTGCCAGCAGAGAACTAGCGAATGAGCAGTTCTTC. V usage is TRBV27 and J usage is TRBJ2-1, with TRBD2 identical over 7 bases. The CDR3 is made up of 12 amino acids. V trimming: 6 bases; J trimming: 7 bases; junction bases outside the gene matches: 3. Germline loops: CDR1 MNHEY, CDR2 SMNVEV (reference sequence).

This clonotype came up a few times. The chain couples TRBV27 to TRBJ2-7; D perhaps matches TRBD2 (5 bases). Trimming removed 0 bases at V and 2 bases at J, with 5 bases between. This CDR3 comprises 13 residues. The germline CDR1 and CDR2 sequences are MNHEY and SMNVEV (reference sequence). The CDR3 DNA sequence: TGTGCCAGCAGTTTATCGAGGGCCTACGAGCAGTACTTC. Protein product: CASSLSRAYEQYF.